This passage covers 31 T cell receptor beta chains from one sample sequenced in a study of Tregs in tolerant kidney transplant recipients. Measured with immunoSEQ multiplex PCR; TCRdb has only the in-frame clones, and not every one. The table shows 50,000 to 85,000 clones, with 80% to 95% occurring only once. The starting material was CD8+ T cells from blood, obtained before the transplant. The receptors come from a human donor who received a combined kidney and bone marrow transplant.

The chain has TRBV28 and TRBJ1-5; no clear D gene. V lost 2 bases and J lost 3, with 8 bases in between. Germline V CDR1 and CDR2: MDHEN, SYDVKM. There are 14 residues in the CDR3. CDR3 residues: CASSLGQYNQPQHF. In nucleotides, the CDR3 is TGTGCCAGCAGTTTAGGGCAGTACAATCAGCCCCAGCATTTT.

This clone was picked up one time. This chain connects TRBV13 to TRBJ2-7; D is unresolved. V dropped 1 base and J dropped 3 bases, with 7 bases sitting between them. The CDR3 is made up of 13 amino acids. Germline lookup yields CDR1 PRHDT and CDR2 FYEKMQ (reference sequence). The CDR3 bases are TGTGCCAGCAGCTTAGTGCCCAGCTACGAGCAGTACTTC. Amino acid sequence: CASSLVPSYEQYF.

This chain connects TRBV2 to TRBJ2-5; D unresolved. Germline CDR1 and CDR2: SNHLY and FYNNEI. Trimming stripped 5 bases from V and 0 bases from J, with 7 bases between. The CDR3 length is 13 residues. The CDR3: CASSPPDQETQYF. The CDR3 coding sequence is TGTGCCAGCAGTCCCCCAGACCAAGAGACCCAGTACTTC.

The CDR3 nucleotides are TGTGCCAGCAGCGCCGACAGGGGAGTCTACAATGAGCAGTTCTTC. It specifies CASSADRGVYNEQFF. The J gene is TRBJ2-1, the V gene TRBV5-8, with 8 bases matching TRBD1. Losses at the gene ends were 4 bases for V and 3 bases for J; bases not matched to a gene: 6. Germline V CDR1 and CDR2: SGHTS, YDEGEE. The CDR3 has 15 residues.

This clone was observed a handful of times. The V gene is TRBV21-1, the J gene TRBJ1-3. TRBV21-1 is marked as a pseudogene. CDR3 length: 17 residues. In DNA, the CDR3 is TGTGCCAGCAGTAGAAGACTAGCTACAACACGCCGAAACACCATATATTTT. Protein product: CASSRRLATTRRNTIYF.

J is TRBJ2-7 and V is TRBV28; 9 nucleotides agree with TRBD1. Losses at the gene ends were 6 bases for V and 2 bases for J; bases not matched to a gene: 8. The CDR3 has 15 amino acids. The germline CDR1 and CDR2 sequences are MDHEN and SYDVKM. This CDR3 is CASSPVGTGTYEQYF. CDR3 DNA: TGTGCCAGCAGCCCAGTGGGGACAGGGACCTACGAGCAGTACTTC. Filled out from reference TRBV28 and TRBJ2-7, the complete variable domain reads DVKVTQSSRYLVKRTGEKVFLECVQDMDHENMFWYRQDPGLGLRLIYFSYDVKMKEKGDIPEGYSVSREKKERFSLILESASTNQTSMYLCASSPVGTGTYEQYFGPGTRLTVT.

This clone was picked up one time. The chain couples TRBV7-3 to TRBJ2-1; 9 bases line up with TRBD2. Germline CDR1 reads SGHTA; CDR2 reads FQGTGA. This CDR3 spans 14 amino acids. V trimming: 6 bases; J trimming: 5 bases; junction bases outside the gene matches: 5. As DNA, the CDR3 is TGTGCCAGCAGTCGCGGGGGGGCCCACAATGAGCAGTTCTTC. Its protein is CASSRGGAHNEQFF.

The rearrangement joins TRBV7-9 to TRBJ2-2; D might be TRBD1 (6 bases). Germline V gene data show CDR1 as SEHNR and CDR2 as FQNEAQ (reference sequence). V was trimmed by 5 bases and J by 9 bases, leaving 10 bases between them. The CDR3 loop spans 12 amino acids. CDR3 coding DNA: TGTGCCAGCAGCCAGGGGATTAGGGAGCTGTTTTTT. Translating gives CASSQGIRELFF.

This chain connects TRBV5-1 to TRBJ2-1; 8 bases align to TRBD1. Trimming removed 4 bases from V and 5 bases from J; junction bases left unmatched: 11. Per the germline V gene, CDR1 is SGHRS and CDR2 is YFSETQ. The CDR3 runs to 16 residues. The CDR3 region is CASSLRDRIFDNEQFF. CDR3 in DNA: TGCGCCAGCAGCCTTCGGGACAGGATTTTTGACAATGAGCAGTTCTTC.

This chain connects TRBV7-8 to TRBJ2-1; 7 positions match TRBD1. J gave up 6 bases and V 5 bases, and 10 bases lay outside the gene matches. Germline V gives CDR1 SGHVS, CDR2 FQNEAQ. The CDR3 spans 15 residues. CDR3 sequence reads: CASSPFGTVSNEQFF. The CDR3 bases are TGTGCCAGCAGCCCCTTTGGGACAGTCAGCAATGAGCAGTTCTTC.

As concerns this clone: This specimen includes other DNA sequences encoding the same CDR3. This chain uses TRBV5-4 with TRBJ2-3; no clear D. The CDR3 covers 15 residues. The germline V and J ends were trimmed by 0 bases and 1 base, with 9 bases remaining between them. Germline V gene lookup returns CDR1 SGHNT and CDR2 YYREEE (reference sequence). CDR3 protein: CASSLASPGTDTQYF. Here the CDR3 DNA reads TGTGCCAGCAGCTTGGCCTCGCCAGGCACAGATACGCAGTATTTT.

The V and J genes are TRBV19 and TRBJ1-1; TRBD1 might be the D (5 bases). The CDR3 has 14 amino acids. Germline V CDR1 and CDR2: LNHDA, SQIVND (reference sequence). V lost 5 bases and J lost 8, with 18 bases in between. The CDR3: CASSPTPGHLEAFF. For the CDR3, the DNA is TGTGCCAGTAGTCCTACTCCAGGGCACTTAGAAGCTTTCTTT.

V usage is TRBV7-3 and J usage is TRBJ2-1; no clear D. V was shortened by 1 base and J by 8 bases, with 12 bases between the two germline ends. Germline V gives CDR1 SGHTA, CDR2 FQGTGA. The CDR3 length is 14 residues. This chain's CDR3 is CASSLKPNSYEQFF. CDR3 nucleotide sequence: TGTGCCAGCAGCTTAAAGCCTAACTCCTATGAGCAGTTCTTC.

The J gene is TRBJ2-7, the V gene TRBV4-1; TRBD1 matches at 7 bases. Germline assignment: CDR1 MGHRA and CDR2 YSYEKL. Unmatched junction bases numbered 12, after V lost 4 bases and J lost 3 bases. CDR3 length equals 16 residues. CDR3 loop: CASSRVPGGGYYEQYF. The CDR3 nucleotides read TGCGCCAGCAGCCGAGTACCAGGGGGTGGGTACTACGAGCAGTACTTC.

The table lists this clone with a few counts. The chain couples TRBV13 to TRBJ2-2, with 13 bases that match TRBD2. CDR1 and CDR2 from the germline V gene are PRHDT and FYEKMQ (reference sequence). J gave up 3 bases and V 4 bases, and 2 bases lay outside the gene matches. The CDR3 consists of 16 residues. In DNA form, the CDR3 reads TGTGCCAGCAGCTATGGACTAGCGGGAGACACCGGGGAGCTGTTTTTT. As protein: CASSYGLAGDTGELFF.

This clone was counted a single time. The chain couples TRBV21-1 to TRBJ2-7; TRBD2 reflects the table's D call only, with no check against the DNA. TRBV21-1 is classified as a pseudogene. This CDR3 has 18 residues. CDR3 in DNA: TGTGCCAGCAGCAAAGCGCCCCCCCCGGCTAGAACTGTTTACGAGCAGTACTTC. Translated: CASSKAPPPARTVYEQYF.

V usage is TRBV15 and J usage is TRBJ2-2; 7 nucleotides agree with TRBD1. V dropped 0 bases and J dropped 5; count of bases not matched to a gene: 6. Germline lookup yields CDR1 LNHNV and CDR2 YYDKDF (reference sequence). This CDR3 is built from 16 residues. The CDR3, as DNA: TGTGCCACCAGCAGAGATATGGGACAGAATACCGGGGAGCTGTTTTTT. This translates into CATSRDMGQNTGELFF.

The chain links TRBV4-3 to TRBJ2-5, with TRBD1 matching 7 bases. The J call could be wrong; TRBJ2-7 is a better fit for the DNA end. In germline, CDR1 is LGHNA, CDR2 YSLEER. There are 15 residues in the CDR3. CDR3 region: CASSQDRDSYYEQYF. In DNA form, the CDR3 reads TGCGCCAGCAGCCAAGATAGGGACAGTTACTACGAGCAGTACTTC.

This chain uses TRBV5-4 with TRBJ2-1, with D tentatively TRBD2 (6 bases). Germline assignment: CDR1 SGHNT and CDR2 YYREEE (reference sequence). This CDR3 is 14 amino acids long. Trimming left V 4 bases short and J 7 bases short, with 15 bases between. For the CDR3, the DNA is TGTGCCAGCAGCCCGGGACTGTTACCTAATGAGCAGTTCTTC. The encoded protein is CASSPGLLPNEQFF.

This clone was observed once. This chain joins TRBV4-3 and TRBJ2-4, with 8 bases lining up with TRBD1. In germline, CDR1 is LGHNA, CDR2 YSLEER. The V segment lost 0 bases and the J segment 5 bases; nucleotides outside the gene matches: 3. This CDR3 is 15 amino acids long. The CDR3 region is CASSQDRGQENIQYF. The CDR3 DNA reads as TGCGCCAGCAGCCAAGATAGGGGACAGGAAAACATTCAGTACTTC.

This clone has only one observation. The rearrangement joins TRBV13 to TRBJ1-2, with TRBD1 matching 7 bases. The germline CDR1 and CDR2 sequences are PRHDT and FYEKMQ (reference sequence). V lost 5 bases, J lost 2 bases, and 8 bases stayed unmatched. CDR3 length equals 15 residues. CDR3 sequence (DNA): TGTGCCAGCAGCCTCGGTGCAGGGGGAAACTATGGCTACACCTTC. This codes for CASSLGAGGNYGYTF.

This chain links TRBV4-2 with TRBJ1-6, with D maybe TRBD1 (6 bases). Germline V gives CDR1 LGHNA, CDR2 YNFKEQ. The CDR3 runs 14 residues. Trimming left V 3 bases short and J 6 bases short, with 9 bases between. The CDR3 coding sequence is TGTGCCAGCAGCCAGGGACAACTTAATTCACCCCTCCACTTT. This encodes CASSQGQLNSPLHF.

This chain uses TRBV11-3 with TRBJ2-1; 8 nucleotides match TRBD1. Germline V lookup: CDR1 SGHNT, CDR2 YENEEA. Unmatched junction bases numbered 19, after V lost 4 bases and J lost 5 bases. This CDR3 region has 19 residues. CDR3 DNA sequence: TGTGCCAGCAGCTCCTGGACAGGGAGAGAGATAAACTTTAACAATGAGCAGTTCTTC. This sequence encodes CASSSWTGREINFNNEQFF. The full variable domain, its missing parts supplied by reference TRBV11-3 and TRBJ2-1, is EAGVVQSPRYKIIEKKQPVAFWCNPISGHNTLYWYLQNLGQGPELLIRYENEEAVDDSQLPKDRFSAERLKGVDSTLKIQPAELGDSAVYLCASSSWTGREINFNNEQFFGPGTRLTVL.

The chain employs TRBV6-1 and TRBJ2-7, with 10 bases identical to TRBD2. Per the germline V gene, CDR1 is MNHNS and CDR2 is SASEGT. The CDR3 loop spans 16 amino acids. The V and J ends lost 0 bases and 4 bases, in that order; junction bases with no gene match: 6. In DNA, the CDR3 is TGTGCCAGCAGTGAAGCTCCACTAGCGGGATATTACGAGCAGTACTTC. This translates into CASSEAPLAGYYEQYF.

The chain uses TRBV13 and TRBJ2-7, with 7 bases that match TRBD2. Germline V gene data show CDR1 as PRHDT and CDR2 as FYEKMQ (reference sequence). The ends lost 5 bases at V and 0 bases at J; junction bases unmatched: 4. CDR3 length: 14 residues. CDR3 amino acids: CASSTRDYSYEQYF. Written as DNA, the CDR3 is TGTGCCAGCAGCACCCGGGACTACTCCTACGAGCAGTACTTC. Together with reference TRBV13 and TRBJ2-7, the CDR3 gives the full variable domain: AAGVIQSPRHLIKEKRETATLKCYPIPRHDTVYWYQQGPGQDPQFLISFYEKMQSDKGSIPDRFSAQQFSDYHSELNMSSLELGDSALYFCASSTRDYSYEQYFGPGTRLTVT.

Here the CDR3 reads CASSVDGGGDEQFF. CDR3 in DNA: TGTGCCAGCAGCGTAGATGGTGGCGGGGATGAGCAGTTCTTC. The chain is built from TRBV9 and TRBJ2-1, with a weak D call TRBD2 (6 bases). CDR3 length equals 14 residues. V lost 0 bases and J 8 bases, leaving 12 bases between the germline ends. Germline V gene lookup returns CDR1 SGDLS and CDR2 YYNGEE.

This clone has only a few counts. The chain is built from TRBV6-5 and TRBJ2-3, with TRBD2 matching over 7 bases. Germline-derived CDR1 and CDR2 are MNHEY and SVGAGI. The CDR3 sequence is 14 residues long. The J segment lost 6 bases and the V segment lost 6 bases, leaving 9 bases of the junction unmatched. CDR3 sequence reads: CASSSGLPSDTQYF. The CDR3 DNA sequence: TGTGCCAGCAGCTCGGGACTACCTTCGGATACGCAGTATTTT.

The gene calls are TRBV7-2 and TRBJ2-7; 11 nucleotides match TRBD1. CDR1 and CDR2 (germline): SGHTA, FQGNSA. This CDR3 has 15 residues. With V trimmed by 3 bases and J by 5 bases, 6 bases remained unmatched. CDR3 in amino acids: CASSLIGQGAHEQYF. In nucleotides, the CDR3 is TGTGCCAGCAGCTTGATCGGACAGGGGGCCCACGAGCAGTACTTC.

This clone was detected only once. The gene calls are TRBV5-1 and TRBJ1-2; 9 positions agree with TRBD1. The germline gives CDR1 SGHRS, CDR2 YFSETQ. Losses at the gene ends were 4 bases for V and 6 bases for J; bases not matched to a gene: 10. This CDR3 has 15 amino acids. The DNA for the CDR3 is TGCGCCAGCAGCCCGCAGGGACAGGGCCTAAATGGCTACACCTTC. Translating gives CASSPQGQGLNGYTF.

J is TRBJ2-5 and V is TRBV7-2; perhaps TRBD1 as D (6 bases). Trimming took 3 bases from V and 2 from J, leaving 16 bases between them. This CDR3 has 16 residues. Germline CDR1 is SGHTA and CDR2 is FQGNSA. The CDR3 reads CASSFQGPSVQETQYF. In DNA, the CDR3 is TGTGCCAGCAGCTTCCAGGGGCCGAGTGTACAAGAGACCCAGTACTTC. The variable domain in full, completed from reference TRBV7-2 and TRBJ2-5, reads GAGVSQSPSNKVTEKGKDVELRCDPISGHTALYWYRQSLGQGLEFLIYFQGNSAPDKSGLPSDRFSAERTGGSVSTLTIQRTQQEDSAVYLCASSFQGPSVQETQYFGPGTRLLVL.

The chain employs TRBV4-1 and TRBJ1-5; 11 nucleotides match TRBD1. The CDR3 has 18 amino acids. The V segment lost 3 bases and the J segment 3 bases; nucleotides outside the gene matches: 10. The germline V gene has CDR1 MGHRA and CDR2 YSYEKL. CDR3 coding DNA: TGCGCCAGCAGCCAGTTTTGGACAGGGGGCAATGACAATCAGCCCCAGCATTTT. Its translation is CASSQFWTGGNDNQPQHF.